These T cell receptor beta chains were read from a single sample in a study of regulatory T cells in long-lasting Graves disease. TCRdb re-derived calls from the multiplex PCR reads in MiXCR, one entry per CDR3 protein. The profile shows over 500,000 distinct CDR3 sequences, about 15% of them singletons. The same specimen was also included in a second study, on T cells in Graves' hyperthyroidism and ophthalmopathy.

The input for sequencing was peripheral blood mononuclear cells (PBMCs), taken at new diagnosis, from a patient treated with antithyroid drugs. These receptors originate from a woman in her 30s with Graves disease. Each CDR3 is given with its conserved first and last residue. D genes are given only for firm matches. Clone size is stated in some rows and not others, as once, few, many or a class when expanded.

d_call | clone_size | j_call | v_call | cdr3_aa | cdr3_nt
. | many | TRBJ2-1 | TRBV6-1 | CASISAPRSYNEQFF | TGTGCCAGCATTTCAGCGCCAAGATCCTACAATGAGCAGTTCTTC
. | few | TRBJ2-2 | TRBV18 | CASSPRTAQLLFF | TGTGCCAGCTCACCCCGGACAGCCCAGTTGCTGTTTTTT
TRBD1 | few | TRBJ2-1 | TRBV6-2/TRBV6-3 | CAEGTGEYTEQFF | TGTGCCGAGGGGACAGGGGAGTACACTGAGCAGTTCTTC
TRBD2 | few | TRBJ2-7 | TRBV15 | CATSREGGGVTVAFKQYF | TGTGCCACCAGCAGAGAGGGGGGGGGTGTGACGGTGGCGTTTAAGCAGTACTTC
. | many | TRBJ2-3 | TRBV6-9 | CASSYGGPAEYF | TGTGCCAGCAGTTACGGGGGGCCTGCAGAGTATTTT
TRBD1 | many | TRBJ1-5 | TRBV12-3/TRBV12-4 | CASSGDRGQPQHF | TGTGCCAGCAGCGGAGACAGGGGTCAGCCCCAGCATTTT
. | many | TRBJ1-5 | TRBV6-1 | CASRLTQNSNQPQHF | TGTGCCAGCAGACTGACTCAGAATAGCAATCAGCCCCAGCATTTT
. | . | TRBJ2-5 | TRBV20-1 | CSGWKTQETQYF | TGCAGTGGATGGAAAACACAAGAGACCCAGTACTTC
. | few | TRBJ1-3 | TRBV3-1 | CASSPIGQVENTIYF | TGTGCCAGCAGCCCGATCGGACAAGTGGAAAACACCATATATTTT
TRBD2 | few | TRBJ2-7 | TRBV9 | CASSPRRGGEQYF | TGTGCCAGCAGCCCTCGCCGGGGGGGGGAGCAGTACTTC
. | many | TRBJ1-1 | TRBV2 | CATSPLWNEAFF | TGTGCCACCAGCCCCCTATGGAATGAAGCTTTCTTT
. | few | TRBJ1-4 | TRBV19 | CASSVDGTTNEKLFF | TGTGCCAGTAGTGTGGACGGAACAACTAATGAAAAACTGTTTTTT
. | many | TRBJ2-2 | TRBV2 | CASRGKGPGELFF | TGTGCCAGCAGGGGCAAGGGGCCCGGGGAGCTGTTTTTT
. | few | TRBJ2-7 | TRBV27 | CASRPTTGTYEQYF | TGTGCCAGCAGACCCACGACAGGAACCTACGAGCAGTACTTC
. | many | TRBJ1-1 | TRBV11-1 | CASSPQSPEAFF | TGTGCCAGCAGCCCCCAGAGTCCTGAAGCTTTCTTT
TRBD1 | few | TRBJ1-5 | TRBV19 | CATALETGRHQPQHF | TGTGCCACCGCGCTCGAGACAGGGAGACATCAGCCCCAGCATTTT
TRBD2 | few | TRBJ2-3 | TRBV20-1 | CSAERENLADTQYF | TGCAGTGCAGAGCGGGAGAATCTTGCAGATACGCAGTATTTT
. | . | TRBJ2-3 | TRBV28 | CASSPYRQESDTQYF | TGTGCCAGCAGTCCATACCGCCAAGAGTCAGATACGCAGTATTTT
. | many | TRBJ2-3 | TRBV12-3/TRBV12-4 | CASSPATGADTQYF | TGTGCCAGCAGCCCAGCGACCGGCGCCGATACGCAGTATTTT